This T cell receptor beta chain was retrieved from a study of blood T cell repertoires in COVID-19. Study-wide background: Spain, Italy and the United States supplied samples that represented acute and convalescent COVID-19.

Produced via immunoSEQ multiplex PCR; TCRdb's table is partial and in-frame only. This sample has some 120,000 clones, with roughly 90% found just once. The CDR3 runs 15 residues. V was pared by 4 bases and J by 3 bases, with 6 bases of the junction left unmatched. Per the germline V gene, CDR1 is LNHDA and CDR2 is SQIVND (reference sequence). The sequence was obtained from a man between 45 and 60 years old with active COVID-19. The chain couples TRBV19 to TRBJ2-7; the match to TRBD1 covers 10 bases. The sequencing input was peripheral blood. In DNA, the CDR3 is TGTGCCAGTAGTACCGCGACAGGGGGCGACTACGAGCAGTACTTC. It encodes CASSTATGGDYEQYF.